These 19 T cell receptor beta chains were sequenced from one sample in a study of blood T cell repertoires in COVID-19. Produced via immunoSEQ multiplex PCR; TCRdb's table is partial and in-frame only. Here the sample spans about 240,000 clones, approximately 78% being singletons. Sequencing was performed on peripheral blood. The source of these receptors is a young woman with acute or convalescent COVID-19.

This clone showed up just once. The V call is TRBV29-1, the J call TRBJ1-1; D is possibly TRBD1 (6 bases). Germline CDR1 and CDR2: SQVTM and ANQGSEA. There are 13 residues in the CDR3. V was cut by 2 bases and J by 7 bases, with 14 bases left in between. The CDR3 sequence is CSVETPGQHEAFF. In DNA form, the CDR3 reads TGCAGCGTTGAAACCCCTGGACAGCATGAAGCTTTCTTT.

This chain connects TRBV4-2 to TRBJ2-7; a possible D gene is TRBD1 (6 bases). Deletions cut 3 bases from V and 0 bases from J, with 18 bases between. The CDR3 contains 17 residues. The germline CDR1 and CDR2 sequences are LGHNA and YNFKEQ. The CDR3 coding sequence is TGTGCCAGCAGCCAGGGGATAGTGGGGGCTGTCTCCTACGAGCAGTACTTC. It yields the protein CASSQGIVGAVSYEQYF.

This rearrangement joins TRBV7-2 to TRBJ2-1; 13 nucleotides align to TRBD2. V shed 3 bases, J shed 10 bases, and the junction held 9 bases outside the gene matches. Germline V gene sequence: CDR1 SGHTA, CDR2 FQGNSA. This CDR3 contains 16 residues. The CDR3 DNA is TGTGCCAGCAGCTTCACCGGGACTAGCGGGATTGGGGAGCAGTTCTTC. Its translation is CASSFTGTSGIGEQFF.

The chain combines TRBV3-1 (or the pseudogene TRBV3-2) with TRBJ2-2, with 9 bases identical to TRBD1. The length of the CDR3 is 15 residues. The germline V gene encodes CDR1 LGHDT and CDR2 YNNKEL (reference sequence). V lost 4 bases, J lost 5 bases, and 5 bases stayed unmatched. Here the CDR3 reads CASSLGTGRTGELFF. For the CDR3, the DNA is TGTGCCAGCAGCCTAGGGACAGGGAGGACCGGGGAGCTGTTTTTT.

The chain employs TRBV6-5 and TRBJ2-1, with 9 positions matching TRBD1. V was clipped by 7 bases and J by 9 bases; unmatched bases: 13. Per the germline V gene, CDR1 is MNHEY and CDR2 is SVGAGI. The CDR3 is made up of 15 amino acids. The CDR3 sequence is CASTHRDRAIGEQFF. The CDR3 region has the DNA TGTGCCAGCACCCACCGGGACAGGGCGATCGGTGAGCAGTTCTTC.

The chain uses TRBV29-1 and TRBJ1-2, with 8 bases fitting TRBD1. The V segment lost 4 bases and the J segment 7 bases; nucleotides outside the gene matches: 5. Germline loops: CDR1 SQVTM, CDR2 ANQGSEA. The CDR3 totals 12 residues. The CDR3 spells CSVASGGLGYTF. The CDR3 coding sequence is TGCAGCGTTGCCTCAGGGGGCCTTGGCTACACCTTC.

The chain links TRBV20-1 to TRBJ2-2; 9 bases are shared with TRBD2. The length of the CDR3 is 16 residues. V was pared by 3 bases and J by 4 bases, with 9 bases of the junction left unmatched. The germline gives CDR1 DFQATT, CDR2 SNEGSKA (reference sequence). The CDR3 region is CSASTSGFVPTGELFF. The CDR3 DNA reads TGCAGTGCTAGTACTAGCGGGTTCGTTCCCACCGGGGAGCTGTTTTTT.

The V and J genes are TRBV7-9 and TRBJ2-2; TRBD2 matches 13 bases. This CDR3 spans 17 amino acids. J was trimmed by 7 bases and V by 5 bases; bases with no gene match: 10. The V gene's germline CDR1 is SEHNR and CDR2 FQNEAQ (reference sequence). The CDR3 bases are TGTGCCAGCAGCGGACGGGGACTAGCGGGATCGGGCGGGGAGCTGTTTTTT. Protein: CASSGRGLAGSGGELFF. The full variable domain, with the rest looked up from reference TRBV7-9 and TRBJ2-2, is DTGVSQNPRHKITKRGQNVTFRCDPISEHNRLYWYRQTLGQGPEFLTYFQNEAQLEKSRLLSDRFSAERPKGSFSTLEIQRTEQGDSAMYLCASSGRGLAGSGGELFFGEGSRLTVL.

This clone was detected a few times. V and J are TRBV6-5 and TRBJ2-2; a weak D match, TRBD2 (5 bases). From germline, CDR1 is MNHEY and CDR2 SVGAGI. The CDR3 totals 14 residues. V shed 7 bases and J shed 1 base, with 10 bases lying between them. CDR3 amino acids: CASKRVRNTGELFF. The CDR3 DNA reads TGTGCCAGCAAGAGGGTGAGGAACACCGGGGAGCTGTTTTTT.

This sequence joins TRBV28 and TRBJ1-6, with 11 bases that match TRBD1. The CDR3 is 17 residues long. CDR1 and CDR2 from the germline V gene are MDHEN and SYDVKM. V was clipped by 6 bases and J by 4 bases; unmatched bases: 8. The CDR3 DNA follows: TGTGCCAGCAGCCAATCAGGGACAGGGGGATATAATTCACCCCTCCACTTT. It encodes CASSQSGTGGYNSPLHF.

The rearrangement joins TRBV2 to TRBJ2-5; D ambiguous. V was trimmed by 7 bases and J by 4 bases, leaving 13 bases between them. The CDR3 is 13 residues long. CDR1 is SNHLY and CDR2 is FYNNEI in the germline V gene. The CDR3 nucleotides are TGTGCCAGCAAGTCGTTAGCTCCAGAGACCCAGTACTTC. Amino acid sequence: CASKSLAPETQYF.

Remarks on this clone: One end of the junction varies from germline; a read error may be responsible. The chain joins TRBV11-2 to TRBJ2-2, with 8 bases that match TRBD2. The CDR3 is 18 amino acids. Germline CDR1 SGHAT, CDR2 FQNNGV. The CDR3 here is CATSPGLGFKTNTGELFF. DNA of the CDR3: TGTGCCACCAGCCCGGGACTAGGTTTTAAAACGAACACCGGGGAGCTGTTTTTT.

The chain has TRBV5-4 and TRBJ2-3, with 7 bases identical to TRBD1. Germline trimming cut 2 bases from V and 0 bases from J; bases unmatched to any gene: 3. Germline values: CDR1 SGHNT, CDR2 YYREEE (reference sequence). CDR3 size: 15 residues. CDR3 residues: CASSFGTASTDTQYF. CDR3 bases: TGTGCCAGCAGCTTTGGGACAGCGAGCACAGATACGCAGTATTTT.

The chain combines TRBV28 with TRBJ2-1; a possible D gene is TRBD2 (6 bases). V was trimmed by 5 bases and J by 9 bases, leaving 14 bases between them. The CDR3 covers 13 residues. Germline CDR1 is MDHEN and CDR2 is SYDVKM. CDR3 residues: CASSAGLSVEQFF. In DNA, the CDR3 is TGTGCCAGCAGTGCGGGACTGTCCGTTGAGCAGTTCTTC.

The rearrangement links TRBV5-4 to TRBJ1-2; 12 nucleotides line up with TRBD1. Germline V gene lookup returns CDR1 SGHNT and CDR2 YYREEE (reference sequence). This CDR3 spans 16 amino acids. With 4 bases clipped from V and 2 bases from J, the junction kept 6 bases outside the gene matches. CDR3 nucleotides: TGTGCCAGCAGCGGGGACAGGGGGCGTTTCAACTATGGCTACACCTTC. This encodes CASSGDRGRFNYGYTF.

This sequence joins TRBV3-1 (or the pseudogene TRBV3-2) and TRBJ2-7; D call uncertain. This CDR3 is built from 15 residues. Germline V CDR1 and CDR2: LGHDT, YNNKEL (reference sequence). Trimming left V 1 base short and J 0 bases short, with 10 bases between. DNA for the CDR3: TGTGCCAGCAGCCAAGGAGGAACCCGCTCCTACGAGCAGTACTTC. It codes for CASSQGGTRSYEQYF.

J is TRBJ1-2 and V is TRBV29-1; the D gene is possibly TRBD1 (6 bases). The germline V and J ends were trimmed by 1 base and 3 bases, with 6 bases remaining between them. Germline CDR1 and CDR2: SQVTM and ANQGSEA. This CDR3 is 12 amino acids long. CDR3 protein: CSVEAGDYGYTF. CDR3 nucleotides: TGCAGCGTTGAAGCAGGGGACTATGGCTACACCTTC.

This clone was counted a single time. This chain joins TRBV12-3 or TRBV12-4 and TRBJ1-3; no clear D gene. V was shortened by 5 bases and J by 2 bases, with 7 bases between the two germline ends. The CDR3 is 13 amino acids. The CDR3 loop is CASSPRAGNTIYF. The CDR3 DNA sequence: TGTGCCAGCAGTCCGAGGGCTGGAAACACCATATATTTT.

J is TRBJ2-7 and V is TRBV7-9; 9 positions match TRBD2. V shed 1 base and J 4 bases; nucleotides not matched to a gene: 11. The V gene's germline CDR1 is SEHNR and CDR2 FQNEAQ (reference sequence). The CDR3 has 17 amino acids. CDR3 coding DNA: TGTGCCAGCAGCTTAGTAGCGGGAGTACGCGCAAGATACGAGCAGTACTTC. Its translation is CASSLVAGVRARYEQYF.